One sample yielded the 18 T cell receptor beta chains listed below, sequenced in a study of T cell responses to AZD1222 COVID-19 vaccine. Generated by immunoSEQ multiplex PCR, the TCRdb table keeps only in-frame clones and is missing some. Altogether about 59,000 clones are present, 89% being singletons, with the ten largest covering about 5.9%. The sample in question was peripheral blood, obtained 28 days after the second AZD1222 dose. These receptors were collected from an adult who received the AZD1222 COVID-19 vaccine.

The chain is built from TRBV20-1 and TRBJ2-7; D is uncertain. Deletions cut 2 bases from V and 4 bases from J, with 6 bases between. The CDR3 is made up of 11 amino acids. Germline V gives CDR1 DFQATT, CDR2 SNEGSKA (reference sequence). The CDR3 DNA reads as TGCAGTGCTAGATTATCTTACGAGCAGTACTTC. It specifies CSARLSYEQYF.

The chain carries TRBV9 and TRBJ2-5, with D tentatively TRBD2 (5 bases). V was cut by 2 bases and J by 4 bases, with 15 bases left in between. The CDR3 has 15 residues. Germline values: CDR1 SGDLS, CDR2 YYNGEE. For the CDR3, the DNA is TGTGCCAGCAGCGTCCTAACTAGTAAACCAGAGACCCAGTACTTC. Its translation is CASSVLTSKPETQYF. The complete variable domain, with remaining parts taken from reference TRBV9 and TRBJ2-5, reads DSGVTQTPKHLITATGQRVTLRCSPRSGDLSVYWYQQSLDQGLQFLIQYYNGEERAKGNILERFSAQQFPDLHSELNLSSLELGDSALYFCASSVLTSKPETQYFGPGTRLLVL.

The chain uses TRBV5-1 and TRBJ1-1; D not resolved. Looked up from germline, CDR1 is SGHRS and CDR2 is YFSETQ. The CDR3 consists of 15 residues. V lost 0 bases and J lost 2, with 11 bases in between. CDR3 residues: CASSLGVGINTEAFF. In DNA, the CDR3 is TGCGCCAGCAGCTTGGGAGTGGGAATTAACACTGAAGCTTTCTTT.

As DNA, the CDR3 is TGTGCCAGCAGTGAAGGGACTAGCACAGATACGCAGTATTTT. It codes for CASSEGTSTDTQYF. The chain employs TRBV6-4 and TRBJ2-3; tentatively, D is TRBD2 (6 bases). Germline V gene sequence: CDR1 MRHNA, CDR2 SNTAGT. This CDR3 spans 14 amino acids. With 3 bases removed from V and 0 bases from J, the gap between germline ends came to 7 bases.

The rearrangement links TRBV7-8 to TRBJ2-7; D is possibly TRBD1 (5 bases). Germline V gene lookup returns CDR1 SGHVS and CDR2 FQNEAQ. The CDR3 length is 15 residues. V was pared by 1 base and J by 7 bases, with 17 bases between. The CDR3 sequence is CASSLGQGRVWEQYF. The CDR3 bases are TGTGCCAGCAGCTTAGGCCAGGGAAGGGTCTGGGAGCAGTACTTC.

The rearrangement links TRBV28 to TRBJ2-5; D is unresolved. The germline CDR1 and CDR2 sequences are MDHEN and SYDVKM. The V end was cut by 3 bases, the J end by 1 base, with 12 bases between. The CDR3 is 15 residues long. CDR3 residues: CASSFLITVQETQYF. The CDR3 nucleotides read TGTGCCAGCAGTTTTCTTATTACGGTCCAAGAGACCCAGTACTTC.

The V gene is TRBV19, the J gene TRBJ2-7, with D perhaps matching TRBD1 (6 bases). CDR3 length: 14 residues. CDR1 and CDR2 (germline): LNHDA, SQIVND (reference sequence). The ends were cut back, 7 bases at V and 1 base at J, with 14 bases in the middle. The CDR3 coding sequence is TGTGCCAGTACTCAGGGGTCCAATTCCTACGAGCAGTACTTC. Its protein is CASTQGSNSYEQYF. The full variable domain, in which reference TRBV19 and TRBJ2-7 provide the parts outside the CDR3, is DGGITQSPKYLFRKEGQNVTLSCEQNLNHDAMYWYRQDPGQGLRLIYYSQIVNDFQKGDIAEGYSVSREKKESFPLTVTSAQKNPTAFYLCASTQGSNSYEQYFGPGTRLTVT.

The J gene is TRBJ2-2, the V gene TRBV18; D is unclear. CDR1 is KGHSH and CDR2 is LQKENI in the germline V gene. The CDR3 consists of 19 residues. V lost 2 bases and J lost 0, with 19 bases in between. CDR3 sequence reads: CASSPFDRSRNTNTGELFF. The CDR3 DNA is TGTGCCAGCTCACCATTCGATAGGTCACGCAATACGAACACCGGGGAGCTGTTTTTT.

This chain links TRBV27 with TRBJ1-5, with TRBD1 as a possible D gene (5 bases). CDR1 is MNHEY, CDR2 SMNVEV, per germline (reference sequence). CDR3 length: 15 residues. The V gene lost 7 bases and the J gene lost 0 bases, with 13 bases spanning the gap. CDR3 sequence (DNA): TGTGCCAGCACCCAGACAGTTAATAGCAATCAGCCCCAGCATTTT. It yields the protein CASTQTVNSNQPQHF.

The V gene is TRBV7-8, the J gene TRBJ1-1; a weak D match, TRBD1 (5 bases). The V gene lost 5 bases and the J gene lost 5 bases, with 18 bases spanning the gap. The CDR3 loop spans 15 amino acids. In germline, CDR1 is SGHVS, CDR2 FQNEAQ. The CDR3 region is CASSPAGTPGTEAFF. In DNA, the CDR3 is TGTGCCAGCAGCCCGGCCGGGACCCCTGGGACTGAAGCTTTCTTT.

The chain has TRBV5-4 and TRBJ2-2; TRBD2 matches 14 bases. Germline trimming cut 0 bases from V and 6 bases from J; bases unmatched to any gene: 4. There are 17 residues in the CDR3. Germline CDR1 SGHNT, CDR2 YYREEE (reference sequence). CDR3 DNA sequence: TGTGCCAGCAGCTTGGCCGGACTAGCGGGAGGATCCGGGGAGCTGTTTTTT. Protein sequence: CASSLAGLAGGSGELFF. Complete variable domain (other parts from reference TRBV5-4 and TRBJ2-2): ETGVTQSPTHLIKTRGQQVTLRCSSQSGHNTVSWYQQALGQGPQFIFQYYREEENGRGNFPPRFSGLQFPNYSSELNVNALELDDSALYLCASSLAGLAGGSGELFFGEGSRLTVL.

This sequence joins TRBV6-5 and TRBJ2-5, with D possibly TRBD1 on 6 matching bases. The germline V gene has CDR1 MNHEY and CDR2 SVGAGI. The CDR3 loop spans 15 amino acids. The V gene lost 6 bases and the J gene lost 4 bases, with 18 bases spanning the gap. CDR3 region: CASSSFKGVGETQYF. In DNA, the CDR3 is TGTGCCAGCAGCTCCTTCAAGGGGGTAGGAGAGACCCAGTACTTC.

The gene calls are TRBV6-4 and TRBJ2-2, with 7 positions matching TRBD2. J lost 1 base, V lost 3 bases, and 2 bases had no gene match. The CDR3 consists of 15 residues. Germline V gene sequence: CDR1 MRHNA, CDR2 SNTAGT. CDR3 nucleotides: TGTGCCAGCAGTGAACAGCGGGGGAACACCGGGGAGCTGTTTTTT. It codes for CASSEQRGNTGELFF.

V usage is TRBV10-3 and J usage is TRBJ1-5, with TRBD1 matching over 9 bases. Germline CDR1 ENHRY, CDR2 SYGVKD. After removal of 8 bases from V and 6 bases from J, the junction contained 5 bases not matched to a gene. The CDR3 contains 13 residues. The CDR3 reads CAIRDREGQPQHF. The CDR3 nucleotides are TGTGCCATCCGGGACAGGGAGGGTCAGCCCCAGCATTTT.

V and J are TRBV30 and TRBJ1-5; no definite D call. CDR1 and CDR2 (germline): GTSNPN, SVGIG (reference sequence). The V and J ends lost 1 base and 0 bases respectively, with 7 bases between them. CDR3 length equals 14 residues. The CDR3 DNA sequence: TGTGCCTGGAGTGCCCAGCATAGCAATCAGCCCCAGCATTTT. It encodes CAWSAQHSNQPQHF.

The chain couples TRBV2 to TRBJ1-6; possible D gene TRBD1, 6 bases. The CDR3 extends over 15 amino acids. The V and J ends lost 4 bases and 5 bases respectively, with 12 bases between them. The germline gives CDR1 SNHLY, CDR2 FYNNEI. The CDR3 loop reads CASSAGQHNNSPLHF. Written as DNA, the CDR3 is TGTGCCAGCAGTGCTGGACAGCACAATAATTCACCCCTCCACTTT.

This rearrangement joins TRBV28 to TRBJ1-2; D gene ambiguous. Germline loops: CDR1 MDHEN, CDR2 SYDVKM. Trimming left V 8 bases short and J 2 bases short, with 21 bases between. This CDR3 contains 16 residues. CDR3 sequence reads: CASDRLGSDRNYGYTF. As DNA, the CDR3 is TGTGCCAGCGATCGTCTGGGCAGCGACCGAAACTATGGCTACACCTTC.

The chain carries TRBV2 and TRBJ1-3; unclear D gene. The CDR3 is 14 amino acids. Trimming stripped 4 bases from V and 4 bases from J, with 11 bases between. Germline V lookup: CDR1 SNHLY, CDR2 FYNNEI. CDR3: CASSGARGGNTIYF. CDR3 sequence (DNA): TGTGCCAGCAGTGGTGCCCGAGGGGGAAACACCATATATTTT.